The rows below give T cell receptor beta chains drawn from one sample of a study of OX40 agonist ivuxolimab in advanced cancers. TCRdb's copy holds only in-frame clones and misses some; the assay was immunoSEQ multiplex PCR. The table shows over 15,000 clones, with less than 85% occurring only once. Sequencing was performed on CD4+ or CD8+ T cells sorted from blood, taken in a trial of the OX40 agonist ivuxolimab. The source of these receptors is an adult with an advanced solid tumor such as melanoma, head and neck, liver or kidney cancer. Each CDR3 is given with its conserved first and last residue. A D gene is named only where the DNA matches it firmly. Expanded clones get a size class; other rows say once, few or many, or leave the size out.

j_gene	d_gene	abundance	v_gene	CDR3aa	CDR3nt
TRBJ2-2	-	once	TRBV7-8	CASSPTVAGELFF	TGTGCCAGCAGCCCGACGGTGGCCGGGGAGCTGTTTTTT
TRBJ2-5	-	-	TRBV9	CASSVDQGETQYF	TGTGCCAGCAGCGTAGATCAGGGAGAGACCCAGTACTTC
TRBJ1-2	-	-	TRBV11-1	CASSLAPAGYGYTF	TGTGCCAGCAGCTTGGCCCCCGCCGGATATGGCTACACCTTC
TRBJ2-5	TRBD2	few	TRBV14	CASSLLSGGGETQYF	TGTGCCAGCAGCCTGCTTAGCGGGGGTGGAGAGACCCAGTACTTC
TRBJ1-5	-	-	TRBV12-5	CASGRGPPGHF	TGTGCTAGTGGCCGGGGACCTCCAGGGCATTTT
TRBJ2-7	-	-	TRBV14	CASSHRARTYEQYF	TGTGCCAGCAGCCACCGAGCACGTACCTACGAGCAGTACTTC
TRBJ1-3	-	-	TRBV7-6	CASSLGGYSGNTIYF	TGTGCCAGCAGCTTAGGAGGGTACTCTGGAAACACCATATATTTT
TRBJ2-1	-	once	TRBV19	CASSTWEAYNEQFF	TGTGCCAGTAGTACGTGGGAGGCCTACAATGAGCAGTTCTTC
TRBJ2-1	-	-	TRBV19	CASHGGVYNEQFF	TGTGCCAGTCACGGGGGAGTATACAATGAGCAGTTCTTC
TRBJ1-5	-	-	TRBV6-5	CASSPARYSNQPQHF	TGTGCCAGCAGTCCTGCCCGGTATAGCAATCAGCCCCAGCATTTT
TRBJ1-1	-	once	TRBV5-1	CASSLEAVVSEAFF	TGCGCCAGCAGCTTGGAAGCGGTGGTCTCTGAAGCTTTCTTT
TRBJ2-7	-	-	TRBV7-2	CASSLEGGEIAYEQYF	TGTGCCAGCAGCTTAGAAGGCGGGGAGATAGCCTACGAGCAGTACTTC
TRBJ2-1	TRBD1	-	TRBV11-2	CASSGARGPSINEQFF	TGTGCCAGCAGCGGGGCTAGGGGGCCCTCGATAAATGAGCAGTTCTTC
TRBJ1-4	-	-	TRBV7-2	CASSLVAATNEKLFF	TGTGCCAGCAGCTTAGTAGCTGCAACTAATGAAAAACTGTTTTTT
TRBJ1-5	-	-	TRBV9	CASSVDNNQPQHF	TGTGCCAGCAGCGTGGACAACAATCAGCCCCAGCATTTT
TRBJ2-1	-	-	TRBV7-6	CASSHLAGSSYNEQFF	TGTGCCAGCAGCCACCTAGCCGGGTCCTCCTACAATGAGCAGTTCTTC
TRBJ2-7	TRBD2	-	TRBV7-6	CASSLLTTSTSSYEQYF	TGTGCCAGCAGCTTACTGACGACTAGCACCAGCTCCTACGAGCAGTACTTC
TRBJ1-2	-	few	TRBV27	CASSDFSYYGYTF	TGTGCCAGCAGCGACTTCAGTTATTATGGCTACACCTTC
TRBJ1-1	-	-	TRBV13	CASTTVNTEAFF	TGTGCCAGCACCACCGTGAACACTGAAGCTTTCTTT
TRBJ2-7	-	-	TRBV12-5	CASGYPYEQYF	TGTGCTAGTGGTTACCCGTACGAGCAGTACTTC
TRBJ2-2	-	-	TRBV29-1	CSVEDPGSAAGELFF	TGCAGCGTTGAAGATCCGGGCAGCGCGGCCGGGGAGCTGTTTTTT
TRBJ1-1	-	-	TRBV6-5	CASSAWTEAFF	TGTGCCAGCAGCGCCTGGACTGAAGCTTTCTTT
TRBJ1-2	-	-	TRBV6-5	CASVPSRGNGYTF	TGTGCCAGCGTCCCATCTAGGGGGAATGGCTACACCTTC
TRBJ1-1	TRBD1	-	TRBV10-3	CATLESTGPTEAFF	TGTGCCACCCTTGAATCGACAGGGCCAACTGAAGCTTTCTTT
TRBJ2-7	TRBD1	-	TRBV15	CATSRAETGGYEQYF	TGTGCCACCAGCAGAGCTGAGACAGGGGGCTACGAGCAGTACTTC
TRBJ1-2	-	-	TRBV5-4	CASSRELDFFYGYTF	TGTGCCAGCAGCCGTGAGCTGGATTTCTTCTATGGCTACACCTTC
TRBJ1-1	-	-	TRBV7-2	CASSVPGKMTEAFF	TGTGCCAGCAGCGTCCCAGGGAAAATGACTGAAGCTTTCTTT
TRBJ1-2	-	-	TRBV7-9	CASAGGFYGYTF	TGTGCCAGCGCTGGGGGGTTCTATGGCTACACCTTC
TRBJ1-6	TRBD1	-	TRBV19	CASKEVKNRGNSPLHF	TGTGCCAGTAAGGAAGTAAAGAACAGGGGAAATTCACCCCTCCACTTT
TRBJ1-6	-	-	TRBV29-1	CSVGEGYSPLHF	TGCAGCGTTGGAGAGGGCTATTCACCCCTCCACTTT
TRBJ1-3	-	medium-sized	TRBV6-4	CASHLGNTIYF	TGTGCCAGCCATCTGGGAAACACCATATATTTT
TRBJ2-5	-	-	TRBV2	CASSDNRDQYF	TGTGCCAGCAGTGATAATAGGGACCAGTACTTC
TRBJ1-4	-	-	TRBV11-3	CASKGTNEKLFF	TGTGCCAGCAAGGGGACTAATGAAAAACTGTTTTTT
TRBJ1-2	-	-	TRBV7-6	CASSPGGILSNYGYTF	TGTGCCAGCAGCCCCGGGGGGATACTGTCTAACTATGGCTACACCTTC
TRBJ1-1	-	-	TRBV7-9	CASSSSGLEAFF	TGTGCCAGCAGCTCATCAGGTCTTGAGGCTTTCTTT
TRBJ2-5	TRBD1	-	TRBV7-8	CASSSGQGPWETQYF	TGTGCCAGCAGCTCGGGACAGGGGCCTTGGGAGACCCAGTACTTC
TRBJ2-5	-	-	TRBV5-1	CASSLAGAGERETQYF	TGCGCCAGCAGCTTGGCCGGGGCAGGGGAACGAGAGACCCAGTACTTC
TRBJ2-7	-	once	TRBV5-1	CASSFRTASYEQYF	TGCGCCAGCAGCTTTCGGACCGCCTCCTACGAGCAGTACTTC
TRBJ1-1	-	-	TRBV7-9	CASSAEAAEAFF	TGTGCCAGCAGCGCAGAGGCGGCCGAAGCTTTCTTT
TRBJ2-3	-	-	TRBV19	CASSTLGTDTQYF	TGTGCCAGTAGTACCCTAGGCACAGATACGCAGTATTTT
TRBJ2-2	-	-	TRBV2	CASKGRSTPGYGELFF	TGTGCCAGCAAGGGCAGGAGTACTCCGGGGTACGGGGAGCTGTTTTTT
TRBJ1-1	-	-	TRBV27	CASKGGGPNTEAFF	TGTGCCAGCAAAGGGGGTGGCCCTAACACTGAAGCTTTCTTT
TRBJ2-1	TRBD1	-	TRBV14	CASSYWTGETYNEQFF	TGTGCCAGCAGCTACTGGACAGGGGAAACCTACAATGAGCAGTTCTTC